This T cell receptor (beta chain) was documented in a study of shared clonotypes between healthy human individuals. In regard to this clone: What it binds is unknown.

The method was immunoSEQ multiplex PCR; TCRdb's version includes in-frame clones alone and lacks a portion of them. The table has approximately 2.3 million clones, over 90% seen once. V was trimmed by 7 bases and J by 7 bases, leaving 19 bases between them. In germline, CDR1 is SNHLY, CDR2 FYNNEI. The CDR3 has 14 residues. The healthy adult donors were HIV-negative and reported no recent acute infections or vaccinations. Researchers partitioned CD4+ cells into CD45RA+ naive and CD45RA-negative memory subsets. Study conclusions and caveats: Incomplete sequencing of sorted subsets was indicated by rarefaction despite large depth. Clonotypes not shared had lower generation probabilities than those common to all four donors.

The sequenced sample was naive CD4+ T cells from PBMCs. As for subset: CD45RA+ positively selected. This sequence originates from a man aged 18 to 30 in good health. Some clones in this sample may be carry-over from other donors' samples. The V and J genes are TRBV2 and TRBJ2-5, with TRBD1 as a possible D gene (5 bases). The CDR3 sequence: CASNLGHVGGTQYF. As DNA, the CDR3 is TGTGCCAGCAACCTTGGACACGTCGGCGGGACCCAGTACTTC.